Shown below are 8 T cell receptor beta chains from a single sample sequenced in a study of patients and donors after allogeneic stem cell transplantation. TCRdb re-called the RT-PCR reads through MiXCR, storing one row per CDR3 protein. The sample shows about 90,000 distinct CDR3 sequences, around 48% of them seen only once. What was sequenced was blood, either unsorted or a sorted T cell fraction (not recorded which). These receptors originate from a human donor who was either an allogeneic HSCT recipient or a stem cell or donor lymphocyte infusion donor (not recorded which). It is not recorded whose cells these are; they may come from a transplant donor.

The chain joins TRBV5-1 to TRBJ1-1; D might be TRBD1 (5 bases). In germline, CDR1 is SGHRS, CDR2 YFSETQ. This CDR3 has 15 amino acids. V was pared by 0 bases and J by 1 base, with 10 bases between. This CDR3 reads CASSLEGRTNTEAFF. CDR3 nucleotide sequence: TGCGCCAGCAGCTTGGAGGGACGTACGAACACTGAAGCTTTCTTT.

This chain connects TRBV18 to TRBJ2-7, with D unclear. V gave up 4 bases and J gave up 2 bases, with 9 bases separating them. This CDR3 contains 13 residues. Per germline, CDR1 KGHSH and CDR2 LQKENI. The CDR3 region is CASSQNLPYEQYF. The CDR3 region has the DNA TGTGCCAGCTCACAAAACCTTCCCTACGAGCAGTACTTC.

The chain is built from TRBV20-1 and TRBJ1-2; D is unclear. Germline CDR1 DFQATT, CDR2 SNEGSKA (reference sequence). The CDR3 is 13 amino acids. V lost 0 bases, J lost 7 bases, and 12 bases lay in between. CDR3 loop: CSARDRGSGGYTF. Written as DNA, the CDR3 is TGCAGTGCTAGAGATCGGGGATCGGGTGGCTACACCTTC.

This chain joins TRBV7-9 and TRBJ2-2; 7 positions agree with TRBD2. The CDR3 loop spans 12 amino acids. Germline-derived CDR1 and CDR2 are SEHNR and FQNEAQ (reference sequence). V trimming: 4 bases; J trimming: 7 bases; junction bases outside the gene matches: 0. The CDR3 DNA reads as TGTGCCAGCAGCTCTAGCGGCGGGGAGCTGTTTTTT. Its protein is CASSSSGGELFF.

V is TRBV12-3 or TRBV12-4 and J is TRBJ1-2, with TRBD1 matching over 7 bases. Losses at the gene ends were 7 bases for V and 2 bases for J; bases not matched to a gene: 13. This CDR3 comprises 16 residues. The CDR3 sequence: CASTTLGVGGNYGYTF. The CDR3, as DNA: TGTGCCAGCACTACCCTTGGGGTAGGGGGCAACTATGGCTACACCTTC.

V and J are TRBV5-1 and TRBJ2-3; TRBD1 matches 7 bases. After removal of 0 bases from V and 1 base from J, the junction contained 2 bases not matched to a gene. In germline, CDR1 is SGHRS, CDR2 YFSETQ. This CDR3 spans 15 amino acids. CDR3 nucleotide sequence: TGCGCCAGCAGCTTGGACCAGGGGGGCACAGATACGCAGTATTTT. Translating gives CASSLDQGGTDTQYF.

This chain links TRBV4-2 with TRBJ2-3; D may match TRBD1 or TRBD2 (5 bases each). CDR1 LGHNA and CDR2 YNFKEQ come from the germline V gene. The germline V and J ends were trimmed by 3 bases and 10 bases, with 11 bases remaining between them. This CDR3 has 12 residues. As DNA, the CDR3 is TGTGCCAGCAGCCAGGTGGGACCATCGCAGTATTTT. This translates into CASSQVGPSQYF.

At least ten counts were recorded for this clonotype. The gene calls are TRBV20-1 and TRBJ1-5, with 7 bases identical to TRBD1. This CDR3 is 13 amino acids long. J lost 5 bases, V lost 5 bases, and 6 bases had no gene match. CDR1 and CDR2 from the germline V gene are DFQATT and SNEGSKA (reference sequence). The CDR3 here is CSAASGGYQPQHF. The CDR3 DNA reads TGCAGTGCTGCTTCAGGGGGTTATCAGCCCCAGCATTTT.